This T cell receptor (beta chain) comes out of a study of blood T cell repertoires in COVID-19. J was trimmed by 4 bases and V by 0 bases; bases with no gene match: 2. This CDR3 has 15 amino acids. CDR1 and CDR2 (germline): SGHRS, YFSETQ. Profiled with immunoSEQ multiplex PCR; TCRdb holds only in-frame clones, not every one. The sample has 140,000 to 150,000 clones; approximately 91% are singletons. The sequence was collected from a human donor in a cohort sampled during active COVID-19. Sequenced sample: peripheral blood. The genes are TRBV5-1 and TRBJ2-5; 11 positions match TRBD1. DNA for the CDR3: TGCGCCAGCAGCTTGGCCGGGACAGGGGGAGAGACCCAGTACTTC. This translates into CASSLAGTGGETQYF.